Shown below are 8 T cell receptor beta chains from a single sample sequenced in a study of identical twins. TCRdb reprocessed the 5' RACE reads via MiXCR and lists one record per CDR3 protein. The repertoire includes around 220,000 distinct CDR3 sequences, roughly a tenth of them detected once, and 10% sits in the top ten. Sequencing was performed on memory T cells sorted from blood. The receptors originated from a man in his fifties or sixties in good health.

V gene TRBV10-2 combines with J gene TRBJ1-1, with TRBD1 as a possible D gene (6 bases). The CDR3 runs 14 residues. Per the germline V gene, CDR1 is WSHSY and CDR2 is SAAADI. Deletions cut 3 bases from V and 2 bases from J, with 10 bases between. The CDR3 bases are TGCGCCAGCAGTGATTGGACAGCAAACACTGAAGCTTTCTTT. This translates into CASSDWTANTEAFF.

This clonotype came up a few times. J is TRBJ2-3 and V is TRBV20-1; no reliable D call. CDR1 DFQATT and CDR2 SNEGSKA come from the germline V gene (reference sequence). Deletions cut 5 bases from V and 1 base from J, with 10 bases between. The CDR3 spans 13 residues. The CDR3, as DNA: TGCAGTGCTCTACTCGACCGCACAGATACGCAGTATTTT. Its translation is CSALLDRTDTQYF.

This clonotype was found a few times. The rearrangement links TRBV4-3 to TRBJ2-7; no clear D. The ends were cut back, 1 base at V and 6 bases at J, with 10 bases in the middle. Germline CDR1 and CDR2: LGHNA and YSLEER. The CDR3 has 13 amino acids. CDR3 loop: CASSQGFYSEQYF. CDR3 coding DNA: TGCGCCAGCAGCCAAGGCTTCTACTCCGAGCAGTACTTC.

At least ten counts were recorded for this clonotype. The rearrangement links TRBV3-1 to TRBJ2-2; unclear D gene. Germline lookup yields CDR1 LGHDT and CDR2 YNNKEL (reference sequence). CDR3 length equals 15 residues. Deletions cut 4 bases from V and 6 bases from J, with 15 bases between. The CDR3 spells CASSPRAPPAGELFF. Written as DNA, the CDR3 is TGTGCCAGCAGCCCCCGGGCCCCCCCAGCCGGGGAGCTGTTTTTT.

The table lists this clonotype with many counts. This chain joins TRBV6-5 and TRBJ2-7, with D possibly matching TRBD1 (6 bases). Trimming removed 0 bases at V and 3 bases at J, with 15 bases between. Germline-derived CDR1 and CDR2 are MNHEY and SVGAGI. The CDR3 loop spans 16 amino acids. Here the CDR3 reads CASSYSRTDFGYEQYF. CDR3 bases: TGTGCCAGCAGTTACTCGCGGACAGACTTCGGCTACGAGCAGTACTTC.

This clonotype was observed many times. The rearrangement joins TRBV7-2 to TRBJ1-1; weak D call: TRBD1 (5 bases). V dropped 4 bases and J dropped 4 bases, with 13 bases sitting between them. Per the germline V gene, CDR1 is SGHTA and CDR2 is FQGNSA. The CDR3 loop spans 14 amino acids. The CDR3 DNA sequence: TGTGCCAGCAGCTGGAGGGGCGCTGGCACTGAAGCTTTCTTT. Its protein is CASSWRGAGTEAFF. Full variable domain (missing parts from reference TRBV7-2 and TRBJ1-1): GAGVSQSPSNKVTEKGKDVELRCDPISGHTALYWYRQSLGQGLEFLIYFQGNSAPDKSGLPSDRFSAERTGGSVSTLTIQRTQQEDSAVYLCASSWRGAGTEAFFGQGTRLTVV.

This clonotype has at least ten counts. The chain employs TRBV28 and TRBJ2-4; tentatively, D is TRBD2 (6 bases). Trimming took 11 bases from V and 0 from J, leaving 14 bases between them. Germline V gives CDR1 MDHEN, CDR2 SYDVKM. The CDR3 runs 14 residues. The CDR3 sequence is CAPVGRLAKNIQYF. The DNA of the CDR3 is TGTGCCCCCGTCGGGAGACTAGCCAAAAACATTCAGTACTTC.

Worth noting for this clonotype: A much larger clone lies a single base off, so this may be a read error. The chain joins TRBV15 to TRBJ2-1; D possibly corresponds to TRBD1 (6 bases). From germline, CDR1 is LNHNV and CDR2 YYDKDF (reference sequence). The CDR3 sequence is 16 residues long. V gave up 1 base and J gave up 7 bases, with 17 bases separating them. The CDR3 sequence: CATSRGPIGGNNEQFF. The DNA for the CDR3 is TGTGCCACCAGCAGAGGTCCGATAGGGGGTAATAATGAGCAGTTCTTC. The whole variable domain, remainder taken from reference TRBV15 and TRBJ2-1, is DAMVIQNPRYQVTQFGKPVTLSCSQTLNHNVMYWYQQKSSQAPKLLFHYYDKDFNNEADTPDNFQSRRPNTSFCFLDIRSPGLGDTAMYLCATSRGPIGGNNEQFFGPGTRLTVL.